The 14 T cell receptor beta chains below were found in one sample sequenced in a study of T-cell memory formation after mild COVID-19. TCRdb reprocessed the 5' RACE reads via MiXCR and lists one record per CDR3 protein. Seen here are about 250,000 distinct CDR3 sequences, about 17% observed once, and the top ten hold about 4%. Sequenced material: PBMCs or a T cell subset sorted from them (not recorded which). The receptors shown here come from a man aged 18 to 30 who had mild COVID-19 (a few samples of this study predate the infection). Cell type and time point are not known.

This clonotype was recorded a few times. The gene calls are TRBV20-1 and TRBJ2-7; TRBD2 might be the D (6 bases). Germline values: CDR1 DFQATT, CDR2 SNEGSKA (reference sequence). The CDR3 contains 11 residues. The V and J ends lost 7 bases and 4 bases respectively, with 11 bases between them. The CDR3 region is CSGAREYEQYF. CDR3 nucleotides: TGCAGTGGGGCCCGGGAGTACGAGCAGTACTTC.

In its sample, this clonotype was seen a few times. The chain couples TRBV9 to TRBJ1-4, with D perhaps TRBD1 (6 bases). V dropped 7 bases and J dropped 9 bases, with 25 bases sitting between them. Germline V CDR1 and CDR2: SGDLS, YYNGEE. The CDR3 contains 16 residues. The CDR3 nucleotides read TGTGCCAGCGGATCAAACCCCGGGACAACGGTGAAAAAACTGTTTTTT. Protein product: CASGSNPGTTVKKLFF.

There are many counts of this clonotype. The V call is TRBV7-2, the J call TRBJ1-6; weak D call: TRBD1 (6 bases). Germline values: CDR1 SGHTA, CDR2 FQGNSA. Trimming removed 7 bases at V and 7 bases at J, with 17 bases between. The CDR3 runs to 15 residues. In DNA, the CDR3 is TGTGCCAGCACCGGGGGCAGGGCACTAAATTCACCCCTCCACTTT. This gives the protein CASTGGRALNSPLHF.

The rearrangement joins TRBV5-6 to TRBJ2-3, with D possibly TRBD1 on 5 matching bases. V lost 0 bases, J lost 3 bases, and 14 bases lay in between. In germline, CDR1 is SGHDT, CDR2 YYEEEE. The CDR3 has 16 amino acids. The CDR3 sequence is CASSLVGGQGTDTQYF. CDR3 in DNA: TGTGCCAGCAGCTTGGTTGGCGGCCAGGGAACAGATACGCAGTATTTT.

The V call is TRBV5-1, the J call TRBJ1-2, with 8 bases matching TRBD1. CDR1 is SGHRS, CDR2 YFSETQ, per germline. After removal of 0 bases from V and 5 bases from J, the junction contained 3 bases not matched to a gene. This CDR3 spans 14 amino acids. CDR3 sequence: CASSLADRGYGYTF. CDR3 DNA: TGCGCCAGCAGCTTGGCCGACAGGGGATATGGCTACACCTTC.

This clonotype was seen a few times. CDR3 nucleotide sequence: TGTGCCAGCTCGACAGACTTTTTTGGCTACACCTTC. Translating gives CASSTDFFGYTF. The V gene is TRBV5-5, the J gene TRBJ1-2, with a weak D call TRBD1 (5 bases). Germline-derived CDR1 and CDR2 are SGHKS and YYEKEE (reference sequence). The CDR3 is 12 residues long. The germline V and J ends were trimmed by 7 bases and 7 bases, with 14 bases remaining between them. Filled out from reference TRBV5-5 and TRBJ1-2, the complete variable domain reads DAGVTQSPTHLIKTRGQQVTLRCSPISGHKSVSWYQQVLGQGPQFIFQYYEKEERGRGNFPDRFSARQFPNYSSELNVNALLLGDSALYLCASSTDFFGYTFGSGTRLTVV.

This clonotype was counted a few times. The chain recombines TRBV5-1 with TRBJ2-7; 8 bases fit TRBD1. The CDR3 length is 14 residues. Germline V gives CDR1 SGHRS, CDR2 YFSETQ. The J segment lost 5 bases and the V segment lost 6 bases, leaving 10 bases of the junction unmatched. The CDR3: CASNPDRGSDEQYF. CDR3 nucleotide sequence: TGCGCCAGCAACCCCGACAGGGGAAGCGACGAGCAGTACTTC.

A few counts support this clonotype. V is TRBV6-6 and J is TRBJ2-1; D may be TRBD1 (6 bases). This CDR3 contains 12 residues. With 6 bases removed from V and 8 bases from J, the gap between germline ends came to 11 bases. Germline values: CDR1 MNHNY, CDR2 SVGAGI (reference sequence). The CDR3 nucleotides are TGTGCCAGCAGCCCTGGACAGCATGAGCAGTTCTTC. As protein: CASSPGQHEQFF.

Turning to this clonotype: One base away lies a much larger clone, so this may be a sequencing read error. The chain uses TRBV5-5 and TRBJ2-7; 7 positions agree with TRBD1. Germline V CDR1 and CDR2: SGHKS, YYEKEE (reference sequence). This CDR3 has 13 amino acids. The V segment lost 4 bases and the J segment 2 bases; nucleotides outside the gene matches: 3. As DNA, the CDR3 is TGTGCCAGCAGCCGACAGGGACCCTACGAGCAGTACTTC. As protein: CASSRQGPYEQYF.

This clonotype appeared a few times. The chain combines TRBV6-2 or TRBV6-3 with TRBJ1-4; D call uncertain. The CDR3 spans 16 residues. Germline CDR1 reads MNHEY; CDR2 reads SVGEGT. V gave up 4 bases and J gave up 8 bases, with 20 bases separating them. In DNA, the CDR3 is TGTGCCAGCAGTTTAGGACCGAGTGCGGGTGAGGAAAAACTGTTTTTT. Translated, it gives CASSLGPSAGEEKLFF.

The V and J genes are TRBV2 and TRBJ1-1; the D is unclear. V was pared by 6 bases and J by 0 bases, with 8 bases between. CDR3 length: 13 residues. From germline, CDR1 is SNHLY and CDR2 FYNNEI. As DNA, the CDR3 is TGTGCCAGCAGCAGGTCTGTGAACACTGAAGCTTTCTTT. This encodes CASSRSVNTEAFF.

This chain connects TRBV10-3 to TRBJ2-3; 12 bases fit TRBD2. Germline CDR1 reads ENHRY; CDR2 reads SYGVKD. Trimming at V came to 10 bases and at J to 2 bases, leaving 4 bases not matched to a gene. The CDR3 is 14 residues long. CDR3 DNA sequence: TGTGCCACCGGACTAGCGGGACCCACAGATACGCAGTATTTT. Amino acids: CATGLAGPTDTQYF.

This clonotype has only a few counts. The chain links TRBV5-5 to TRBJ1-1; 9 nucleotides agree with TRBD1. The CDR3 length is 15 residues. The trim removed 0 bases at V and 5 bases at J, leaving 5 bases unmatched. Looked up from germline, CDR1 is SGHKS and CDR2 is YYEKEE (reference sequence). CDR3 DNA: TGTGCCAGCAGCTTGGATTGGACAGGGGTTACTGAAGCTTTCTTT. Protein product: CASSLDWTGVTEAFF.

This sequence joins TRBV29-1 and TRBJ2-1, with TRBD1 identical over 10 bases. V lost 6 bases, J lost 7 bases, and 9 bases stayed unmatched. The CDR3 runs to 14 residues. Germline V lookup: CDR1 SQVTM, CDR2 ANQGSEA. CDR3 in amino acids: CSVGGQGIGNEQFF. In DNA, the CDR3 is TGCAGCGTGGGGGGACAGGGGATTGGAAATGAGCAGTTCTTC.